This T cell receptor (beta chain) was sequenced for a study of T cells in Graves' hyperthyroidism and ophthalmopathy. Study-wide results and caveats: Most clonotypes expanded in the thyroid (above 0.001) were also present in blood.

TCR beta CDR3 regions were amplified from RNA transcripts. In the first-round RT-PCR of the TCR CDR3, the HTBI primer set was used. TCRdb analysed the multiplex PCR reads with MiXCR anew, one entry per CDR3 protein. This sample yields about 360,000 distinct CDR3 sequences, of which about 13% are seen a single time; 9.2% belongs to the top ten. This clonotype has only a few counts. The antigen remains undetermined. Trimming at V came to 8 bases and at J to 0 bases, leaving 7 bases not matched to a gene. The CDR3 totals 15 residues. Germline V CDR1 and CDR2: LNHNV, YYDKDF (reference sequence). The V call is TRBV15, the J call TRBJ2-1; 7 bases are shared with TRBD2. Sequenced: blood. The receptor was derived from a woman aged 18-29 years with Graves' hyperthyroidism. The CDR3 region is CATSRGGGSYNEQFF. In DNA, the CDR3 is TGTGCCACCTCCCGGGGCGGGGGCTCCTACAATGAGCAGTTCTTC.